The present T cell receptor (beta chain) was sequenced within a study of blood T cell repertoires in COVID-19. Study at large: Samples representing acute and convalescent COVID-19 were sourced from the United States, Italy and Spain.

Self-reported history from a screening survey and questionnaire set each donor's cohort. People in the exposed group encountered a COVID-19 case within 2 weeks before entering the study. The CDR3 loop spans 15 amino acids. The trim removed 3 bases at V and 8 bases at J, leaving 13 bases unmatched. Germline CDR1 and CDR2: DFQATT and SNEGSKA (reference sequence). This clone was seen just once. Per the study methods: Estimated nucleated cell counts came from reference gene primer amplification. The table came from immunoSEQ multiplex PCR; TCRdb's copy has only in-frame clones and leaves some out. V and J calls and clone size come straight from that table; D and trimming were deduced from the DNA. Here the sample spans about 350,000 clones, about nine tenths being singletons.

The chain recombines TRBV20-1 with TRBJ1-2; 9 nucleotides line up with TRBD1. The source is a woman aged 30 to 39 who had been exposed to COVID-19. The sample taken for sequencing was PBMCs or T cells enriched from blood (not recorded which). The CDR3 bases are TGCAGTGCTAGTATTTCCGGACAGGGGAATTTGGGCTACACCTTC. It yields the protein CSASISGQGNLGYTF.